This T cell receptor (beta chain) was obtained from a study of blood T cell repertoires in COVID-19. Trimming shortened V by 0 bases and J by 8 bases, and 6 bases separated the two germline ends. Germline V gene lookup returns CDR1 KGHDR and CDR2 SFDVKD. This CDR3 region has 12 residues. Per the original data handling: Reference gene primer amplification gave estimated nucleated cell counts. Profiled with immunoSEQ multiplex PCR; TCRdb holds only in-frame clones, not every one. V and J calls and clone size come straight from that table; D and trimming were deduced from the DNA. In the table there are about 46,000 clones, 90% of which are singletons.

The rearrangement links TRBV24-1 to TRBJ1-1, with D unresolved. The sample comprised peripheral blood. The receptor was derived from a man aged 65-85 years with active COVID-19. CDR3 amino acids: CATSDLHGEAFF. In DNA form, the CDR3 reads TGTGCCACCAGTGATTTGCACGGGGAAGCTTTCTTT.